The rows below give T cell receptor beta chains drawn from one sample of a study of OX40 agonist ivuxolimab in advanced cancers. Assay used: immunoSEQ multiplex PCR; TCRdb lists only in-frame clones, some missing. The sample has more than 40,000 clones; around 84% are singletons. Sample: CD4+ or CD8+ T cells sorted from blood, taken in a trial of the OX40 agonist ivuxolimab. Source of these receptors: an adult with an advanced solid tumor such as melanoma, head and neck, liver or kidney cancer. Each CDR3 is given with its conserved first and last residue. The order of the fields is D gene, V gene, CDR3 length, J gene, clone size, CDR3 DNA, CDR3 protein. The D gene is left open where the match is weak. Expanded clones get a size class; other rows say once, few or many, or leave the size out.

d_gene: .
v_gene: TRBV7-8
len: 14
j_gene: TRBJ1-2
abundance: .
CDR3nt: TGTGCCAGCAGCTTAGAACGGCAGAACTATGGCTACACCTTC
CDR3aa: CASSLERQNYGYTF

d_gene: .
v_gene: TRBV7-2
len: 12
j_gene: TRBJ2-1
abundance: .
CDR3nt: TGTGCCAGCAACTATCGGGGGGCCCCGCAGTTCTTC
CDR3aa: CASNYRGAPQFF

d_gene: TRBD1
v_gene: TRBV6-4
len: 16
j_gene: TRBJ1-5
abundance: .
CDR3nt: TGTGCCAGCGGATTTGTTGCGACAGGGGGGAAACAGCCCCAGCATTTT
CDR3aa: CASGFVATGGKQPQHF

d_gene: TRBD1
v_gene: TRBV4-2
len: 17
j_gene: TRBJ1-3
abundance: once
CDR3nt: TGTGCCAGCAGCCTTGGACAGGGGACCCGCTCTGGAAACACCATATATTTT
CDR3aa: CASSLGQGTRSGNTIYF

d_gene: TRBD2
v_gene: TRBV7-9
len: 15
j_gene: TRBJ2-3
abundance: .
CDR3nt: TGTGCCAGCGCCGGGACTAGTACGGGCGCAGATACGCAGTATTTT
CDR3aa: CASAGTSTGADTQYF

d_gene: TRBD1
v_gene: TRBV5-8
len: 15
j_gene: TRBJ1-5
abundance: .
CDR3nt: TGTGCCAGCAGCTTCGACAGGGAGCGATATCAGCCCCAGCATTTT
CDR3aa: CASSFDRERYQPQHF

d_gene: .
v_gene: TRBV28
len: 14
j_gene: TRBJ2-7
abundance: .
CDR3nt: TGTGCCAGCAGTTCCTCGGACGGAAACTACGAGCAGTACTTC
CDR3aa: CASSSSDGNYEQYF

d_gene: .
v_gene: TRBV27
len: 14
j_gene: TRBJ2-3
abundance: .
CDR3nt: TGTGCCAGCAGCTGGGGGTTAGGCACAGATACGCAGTATTTT
CDR3aa: CASSWGLGTDTQYF

d_gene: .
v_gene: TRBV7-8
len: 14
j_gene: TRBJ1-1
abundance: .
CDR3nt: TGTGCCAGCAGCTTAGTAGGGCTTACCGCTGAAGCTTTCTTT
CDR3aa: CASSLVGLTAEAFF

d_gene: .
v_gene: TRBV6-5
len: 12
j_gene: TRBJ2-3
abundance: few
CDR3nt: TGTGCCAGCAGTTACTGGGGGGATACGCAGTATTTT
CDR3aa: CASSYWGDTQYF

d_gene: TRBD1
v_gene: TRBV5-1
len: 14
j_gene: TRBJ2-1
abundance: .
CDR3nt: TGCGCCAGCAGCTTCGGGACAGGGCTCGATGAGCAGTTCTTC
CDR3aa: CASSFGTGLDEQFF

d_gene: TRBD2
v_gene: TRBV5-1
len: 15
j_gene: TRBJ2-7
abundance: .
CDR3nt: TGCGCCAGCAGCTTGCGGACTAGCGGCACCTACGAGCAGTACTTC
CDR3aa: CASSLRTSGTYEQYF

d_gene: .
v_gene: TRBV19
len: 17
j_gene: TRBJ2-1
abundance: .
CDR3nt: TGTGCCAGTAGTATAACCCTAGGGGACGACCACTACAATGAGCAGTTCTTC
CDR3aa: CASSITLGDDHYNEQFF

d_gene: .
v_gene: TRBV5-1
len: 14
j_gene: TRBJ1-1
abundance: .
CDR3nt: TGCGCCAGCAGCCTAGCAGGCGGGTACACTGAAGCTTTCTTT
CDR3aa: CASSLAGGYTEAFF

d_gene: .
v_gene: TRBV5-4
len: 15
j_gene: TRBJ1-5
abundance: .
CDR3nt: TGTGCCAGCAGCTTGTGGGCAGGGGGCAATCAGCCCCAGCATTTT
CDR3aa: CASSLWAGGNQPQHF

d_gene: .
v_gene: TRBV6-4
len: 15
j_gene: TRBJ2-3
abundance: .
CDR3nt: TGTGCCAGCAGTGAAACAAGTCGTGGCGCAGATACGCAGTATTTT
CDR3aa: CASSETSRGADTQYF

d_gene: TRBD1
v_gene: TRBV5-1
len: 21
j_gene: TRBJ1-5
abundance: .
CDR3nt: TGCGCCAGCAGCCCCCGGCCCAATCCGGGACAGGACAAAAATAGCAATCAGCCCCAGCATTTT
CDR3aa: CASSPRPNPGQDKNSNQPQHF

d_gene: .
v_gene: TRBV19
len: 13
j_gene: TRBJ2-7
abundance: .
CDR3nt: TGTGCCAGTAAGCGCGAAACTGACCACGAGCAGTACTTC
CDR3aa: CASKRETDHEQYF

d_gene: .
v_gene: TRBV4-1
len: 14
j_gene: TRBJ2-1
abundance: .
CDR3nt: TGCGCCAGCAGCCAGGCGAGACTGGGGAATGAGCAGTTCTTC
CDR3aa: CASSQARLGNEQFF

d_gene: .
v_gene: TRBV29-1
len: 14
j_gene: TRBJ2-2
abundance: .
CDR3nt: TGCAGCGTTGGCGGGTCCTACGGAGCCGGGGAGCTGTTTTTT
CDR3aa: CSVGGSYGAGELFF

d_gene: .
v_gene: TRBV10-2
len: 14
j_gene: TRBJ1-1
abundance: .
CDR3nt: TGCGCCAGCAGTTACCATGGGGTTCCCTCTGAAGCTTTCTTT
CDR3aa: CASSYHGVPSEAFF

d_gene: .
v_gene: TRBV5-8
len: 17
j_gene: TRBJ1-6
abundance: .
CDR3nt: TGTGCCAGCAGCGTCGGGACGGATTTCCCCTATAATTCACCCCTCCACTTT
CDR3aa: CASSVGTDFPYNSPLHF

d_gene: .
v_gene: TRBV7-9
len: 15
j_gene: TRBJ1-1
abundance: .
CDR3nt: TGTGCCAGCAGCTTAATAGTAGACTTTCAAACTGAAGCTTTCTTT
CDR3aa: CASSLIVDFQTEAFF

d_gene: .
v_gene: TRBV13
len: 11
j_gene: TRBJ2-1
abundance: .
CDR3nt: TGTGCCAGCAGCTACGGGGACTCCCAGTTCTTC
CDR3aa: CASSYGDSQFF

d_gene: TRBD2
v_gene: TRBV28
len: 21
j_gene: TRBJ2-1
abundance: few
CDR3nt: TGTGCCAGCAGTCCGAAAGTCGTTTTGGGGATAGCGGGGGGGCTTCACAATGAGCAGTTCTTC
CDR3aa: CASSPKVVLGIAGGLHNEQFF